This TCR beta chain was obtained from a study of T cells in Graves' hyperthyroidism and ophthalmopathy (dated by TCRdb to about 2019). Regarding the complete study: Peripheral blood samples were taken at initial diagnosis, before any treatment was given. Once sampling was done, hyperthyroidism patients were given methimazole at a starting dose of 30 mg daily, whereas ophthalmopathy patients were given high-dose intravenous methylprednisolone. The paper describes TCR Vbeta CDR3 sequencing of 120 to 150 peripheral blood samples, made up of fewer than 50 ophthalmopathy patients, 70 to 75 hyperthyroidism patients and some 17 progressor patients. Prospective prediction of ophthalmopathy was tested in an independent validation cohort consisting of under 20 hyperthyroidism patients and some 16 patients who later progressed to ophthalmopathy. For training and testing, the approximately 97 patients in the discovery cohort were randomly divided in a 7:3 ratio. Thyroid tissue and blood T-cell repertoires from about six Graves' hyperthyroidism patients were also compared in the study. TCR V-J signatures able to tell the groups apart were searched for in a discovery cohort of 95 or so patients, of whom 43 had Graves' ophthalmopathy and 55 to 65 had stable Graves' hyperthyroidism. Results and caveats for the whole study, not just this receptor: A 13 V-J signature model separated ophthalmopathy from stable hyperthyroidism, with nearly 90% sensitivity and just under 84% specificity in cross-validation and 80%/75% in testing. Blood samples also contained most of the expanded thyroid clonotypes (frequency above 0.001), which suggests that blood repertoires may reflect thyroid immune responses. In validation, the model predicted progression to ophthalmopathy a median of 6.5 months before onset, with approximately 71% sensitivity and roughly 77% specificity. Sample size was not statistically predetermined, and investigators were not blinded to group allocation.

The TCR beta CDR3 regions were amplified from RNA transcripts. A first-round RT-PCR of the TCR CDR3 used the HTBI primer set with the Qiagen OneStep RT-PCR kit. A second multiplex PCR round built the libraries, followed by size selection and purification. Libraries were sequenced paired-end with 100 bp reads on an Illumina HiSeq2000. For the original study's pipeline: SOAPnuke was used to process the raw data, removing reads that contained adapters or uncalled bases, had a mean Phred below 15, or lacked an exact match to the constant primer or identifier. COPE v1.2.5 was used to merge the high-quality paired reads, and each unique nucleotide sequence was defined as a clonotype. MiTCR v1.1 was used to align clonotypes to the IMGT TRBV, TRBD and TRBJ reference segments. The analysis was restricted to V-J combinations with a frequency above 0.0001, which together covered around 99% of the repertoires. The TCS score was defined as the ratio of F50 (clonal expansion) to E x V (chaos), calculated using BLOSUM62-based TCRdist between CDR3 peptides within each V-J. Welch's t-statistics and random forest reduced around 550 V-J features to 10 to 15, which were used in a naive Bayes classifier (R e1071). TCRdb cleaned the public reads at Q25 with fastp, built clones with MiXCR and kept in-frame beta chains. A single entry per CDR3 protein holds the most common genes and DNA from its merged rows. TCRdb's processing, not the authors', yielded these V and J calls. Across this sample there are around 110,000 distinct CDR3 sequences, with approximately 16% seen only once. Together, the top ten hold around 44% of the sample.

Its CDR3 holds 13 amino acids, cysteine through phenylalanine. Only CDR3 DNA remains: 39 bases, in frame from the first base. CDR1 and CDR2 were assigned from the germline V gene as SQVTM and ANQGSEA. Compared with germline, V lacks 4 bases and J lacks 7 bases; bases without a gene match: 2. This clonotype was seen many times. No antigen is known for it. No base qualities exist here, and no much larger clone lies one base off it. Graves' hyperthyroidism was defined as stable when no progression to ophthalmopathy occurred over 18 months of follow-up. Hyperthyroidism patients were aged 18 to 65 years and newly diagnosed, with disease duration of less than 2 months. Exclusion was applied to patients with uncontrolled infections, other autoimmune diseases, pregnancy or lactation. Clinical symptoms, serum thyroxine and TRAb, thyroid ultrasound, and orbital computed tomography formed the basis for the diagnoses. Ficoll-Paque density gradient centrifugation was used to isolate PBMCs from around 10 ml of fresh peripheral blood. Total RNA was extracted with Trizol reagent, and quality was checked on an Agilent 2100 Bioanalyzer.

The chain couples TRBV29-1 to TRBJ2-1; 12 central bases correspond to TRBD2. Sequencing was done on a sample of blood. This clonotype originated in a woman between 45 and 65 years old with Graves' hyperthyroidism. At the DNA level, the sequence is TGCAGCGTTGGGCTAGCGGGAGGGAATGAGCAGTTCTTC. This sequence encodes CSVGLAGGNEQFF.